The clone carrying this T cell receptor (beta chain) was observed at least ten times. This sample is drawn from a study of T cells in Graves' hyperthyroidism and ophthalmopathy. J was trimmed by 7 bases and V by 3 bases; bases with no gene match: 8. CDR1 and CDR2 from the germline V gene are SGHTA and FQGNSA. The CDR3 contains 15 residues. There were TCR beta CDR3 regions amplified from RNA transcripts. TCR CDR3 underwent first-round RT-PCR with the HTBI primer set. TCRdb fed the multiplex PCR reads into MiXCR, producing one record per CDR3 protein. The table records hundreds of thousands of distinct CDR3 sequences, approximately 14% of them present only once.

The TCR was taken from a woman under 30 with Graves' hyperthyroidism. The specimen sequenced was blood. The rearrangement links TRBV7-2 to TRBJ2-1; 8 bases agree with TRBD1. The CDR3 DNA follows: TGTGCCAGCAGCTTTGGGCAGGGGGCGCAGAATGAGCAGTTCTTC. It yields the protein CASSFGQGAQNEQFF.